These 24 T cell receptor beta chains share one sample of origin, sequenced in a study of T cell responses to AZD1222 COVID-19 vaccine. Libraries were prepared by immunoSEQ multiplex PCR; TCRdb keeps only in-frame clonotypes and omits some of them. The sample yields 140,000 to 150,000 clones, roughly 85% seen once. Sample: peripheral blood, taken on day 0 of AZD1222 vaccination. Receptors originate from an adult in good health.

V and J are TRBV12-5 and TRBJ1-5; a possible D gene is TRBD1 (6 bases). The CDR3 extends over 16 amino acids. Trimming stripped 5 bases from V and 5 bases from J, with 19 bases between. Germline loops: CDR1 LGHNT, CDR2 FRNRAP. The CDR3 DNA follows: TGTGCTAGTGGTCTACTACTCAGGGGTGGGCATCAGCCCCAGCATTTT. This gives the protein CASGLLLRGGHQPQHF. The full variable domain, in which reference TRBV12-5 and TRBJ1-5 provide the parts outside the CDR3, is DARVTQTPRHKVTEMGQEVTMRCQPILGHNTVFWYRQTMMQGLELLAYFRNRAPLDDSGMPKDRFSAEMPDATLATLKIQPSEPRDSAVYFCASGLLLRGGHQPQHFGDGTRLSIL.

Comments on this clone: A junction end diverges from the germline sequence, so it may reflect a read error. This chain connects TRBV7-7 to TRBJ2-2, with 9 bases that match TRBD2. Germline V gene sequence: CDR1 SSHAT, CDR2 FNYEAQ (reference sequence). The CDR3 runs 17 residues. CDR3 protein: CASSPLASGTNTGELFF. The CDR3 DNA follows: TGTGCTAGCAGCCCCCTGGCTAGCGGGACGAACACCGGGGAGCTGTTTTTT.

DNA of the CDR3: TGTGCCAGCAGCCTCATAGATGAGACCCAGTACTTC. It translates to CASSLIDETQYF. The V gene is TRBV6-5, the J gene TRBJ2-5, with D unclear. Germline V gives CDR1 MNHEY, CDR2 SVGAGI. The CDR3 loop spans 12 amino acids. V lost 6 bases and J 5 bases, leaving 10 bases between the germline ends.

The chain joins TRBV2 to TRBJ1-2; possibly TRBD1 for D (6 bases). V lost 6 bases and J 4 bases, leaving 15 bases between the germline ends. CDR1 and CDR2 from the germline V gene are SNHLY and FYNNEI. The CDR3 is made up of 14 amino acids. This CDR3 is CASRARTESYGYTF. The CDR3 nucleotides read TGTGCCAGCAGAGCCAGGACAGAGAGCTATGGCTACACCTTC.

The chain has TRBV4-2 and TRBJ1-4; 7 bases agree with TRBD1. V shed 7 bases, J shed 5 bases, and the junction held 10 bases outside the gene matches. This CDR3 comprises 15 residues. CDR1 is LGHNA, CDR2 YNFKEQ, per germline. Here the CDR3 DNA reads TGTGCCAGCACCCCGGCCGACAGGGTAAATGAAAAACTGTTTTTT. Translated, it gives CASTPADRVNEKLFF.

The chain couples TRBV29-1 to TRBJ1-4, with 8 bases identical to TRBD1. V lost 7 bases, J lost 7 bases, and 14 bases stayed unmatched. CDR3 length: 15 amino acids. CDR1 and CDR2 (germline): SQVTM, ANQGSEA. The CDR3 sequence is CSARTGRNGGEKLFF. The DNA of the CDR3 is TGCAGCGCCCGGACAGGGAGGAACGGCGGTGAAAAACTGTTTTTT.

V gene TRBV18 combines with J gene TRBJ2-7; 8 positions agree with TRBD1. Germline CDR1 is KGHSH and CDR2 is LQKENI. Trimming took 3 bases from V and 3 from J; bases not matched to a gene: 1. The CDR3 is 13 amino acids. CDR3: CASSPGQVYEQYF. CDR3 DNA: TGTGCCAGCTCACCGGGACAGGTCTACGAGCAGTACTTC.

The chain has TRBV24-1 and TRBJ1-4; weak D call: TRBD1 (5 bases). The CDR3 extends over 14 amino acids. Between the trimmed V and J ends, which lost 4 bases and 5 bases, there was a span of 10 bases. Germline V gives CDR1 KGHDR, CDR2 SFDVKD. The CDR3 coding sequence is TGTGCCACCAGTGACCCTGACAGAAATGAAAAACTGTTTTTT. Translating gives CATSDPDRNEKLFF.

CDR3 nucleotides: TGCAGCGTTGAGGGGCCTGAAGCTTTCTTT. As protein: CSVEGPEAFF. The chain uses TRBV29-1 and TRBJ1-1; TRBD1 is a possible D gene (5 bases). V was pared by 3 bases and J by 6 bases, with 5 bases between. The germline V gene encodes CDR1 SQVTM and CDR2 ANQGSEA. This CDR3 comprises 10 residues.

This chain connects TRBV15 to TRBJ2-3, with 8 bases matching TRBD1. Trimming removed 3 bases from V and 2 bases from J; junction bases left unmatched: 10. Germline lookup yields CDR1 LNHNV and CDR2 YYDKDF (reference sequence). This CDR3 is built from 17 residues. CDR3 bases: TGTGCCACCAGCAGGGACAGGGCGTTCCCCGCCACAGATACGCAGTATTTT. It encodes CATSRDRAFPATDTQYF.

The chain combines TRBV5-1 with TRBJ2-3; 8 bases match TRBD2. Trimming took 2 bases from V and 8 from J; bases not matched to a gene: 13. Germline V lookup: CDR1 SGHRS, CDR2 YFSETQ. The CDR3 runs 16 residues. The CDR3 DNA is TGCGCCAGCAGCTTTACAGCGGGAGAGGTCTTAGTTACGCAGTATTTT. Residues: CASSFTAGEVLVTQYF.

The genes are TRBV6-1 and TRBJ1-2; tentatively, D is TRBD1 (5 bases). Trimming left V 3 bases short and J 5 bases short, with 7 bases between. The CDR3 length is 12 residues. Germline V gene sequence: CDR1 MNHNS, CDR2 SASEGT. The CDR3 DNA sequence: TGTGCCAGCAGTGAGCAGGGATATGGCTACACCTTC. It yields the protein CASSEQGYGYTF.

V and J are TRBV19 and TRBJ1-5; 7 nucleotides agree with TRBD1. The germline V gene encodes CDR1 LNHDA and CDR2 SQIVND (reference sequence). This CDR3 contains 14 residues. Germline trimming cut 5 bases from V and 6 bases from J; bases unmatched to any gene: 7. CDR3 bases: TGTGCCAGTAGTGACAGGGCCAAAGGTCAGCCCCAGCATTTT. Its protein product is CASSDRAKGQPQHF.

The CDR3 spells CASSLAPRGVQSSGNTIYF. Here the CDR3 DNA reads TGTGCCAGCAGCTTAGCCCCCCGGGGGGTCCAGAGCTCTGGAAACACCATATATTTT. The gene calls are TRBV7-6 and TRBJ1-3, with D possibly matching TRBD1 (5 bases). The CDR3 length is 19 residues. Trimming removed 0 bases at V and 0 bases at J, with 18 bases between. From germline, CDR1 is SGHVS and CDR2 FNYEAQ.

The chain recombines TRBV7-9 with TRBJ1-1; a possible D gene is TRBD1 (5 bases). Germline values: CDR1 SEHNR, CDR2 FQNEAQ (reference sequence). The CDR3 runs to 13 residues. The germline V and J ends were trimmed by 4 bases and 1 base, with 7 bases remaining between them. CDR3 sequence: CASSWGTNTEAFF. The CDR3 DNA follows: TGTGCCAGCAGCTGGGGGACGAACACTGAAGCTTTCTTT.

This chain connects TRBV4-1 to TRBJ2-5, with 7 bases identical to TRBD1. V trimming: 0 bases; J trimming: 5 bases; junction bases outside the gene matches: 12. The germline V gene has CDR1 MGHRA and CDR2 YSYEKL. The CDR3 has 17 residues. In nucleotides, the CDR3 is TGCGCCAGCAGCCAAGATACCGGGACAGCCTTCGGGGAGACCCAGTACTTC. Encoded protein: CASSQDTGTAFGETQYF.

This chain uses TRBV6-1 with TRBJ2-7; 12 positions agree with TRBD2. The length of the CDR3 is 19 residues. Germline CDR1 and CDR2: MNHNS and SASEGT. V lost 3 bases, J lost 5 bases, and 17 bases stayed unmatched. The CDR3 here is CASSDRIGLAGPRGDEQYF. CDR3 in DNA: TGTGCCAGCAGTGACCGAATCGGACTAGCGGGGCCTCGTGGAGACGAGCAGTACTTC.

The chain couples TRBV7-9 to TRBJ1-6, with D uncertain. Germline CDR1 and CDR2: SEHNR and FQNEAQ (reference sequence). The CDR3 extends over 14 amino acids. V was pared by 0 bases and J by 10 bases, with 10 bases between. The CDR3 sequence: CASSLAQVGSPLHF. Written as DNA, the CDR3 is TGTGCCAGCAGCTTAGCTCAAGTTGGATCACCCCTCCACTTT.

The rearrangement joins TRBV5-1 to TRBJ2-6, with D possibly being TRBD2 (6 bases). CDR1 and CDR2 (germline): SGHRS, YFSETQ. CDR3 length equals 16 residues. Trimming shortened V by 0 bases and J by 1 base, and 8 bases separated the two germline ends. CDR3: CASSLAAGSGANVLTF. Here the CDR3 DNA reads TGCGCCAGCAGCTTGGCCGCGGGGTCTGGGGCCAACGTCCTGACTTTC.

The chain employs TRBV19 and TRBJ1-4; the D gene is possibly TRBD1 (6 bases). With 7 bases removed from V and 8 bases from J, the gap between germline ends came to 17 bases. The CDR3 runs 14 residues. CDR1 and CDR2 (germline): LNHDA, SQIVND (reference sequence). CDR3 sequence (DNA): TGTGCCAGTAACCAACCCCGACAGGCCGAAAAACTGTTTTTT. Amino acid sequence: CASNQPRQAEKLFF.

The CDR3 sequence: CATWEGASGNTIYF. DNA of the CDR3: TGTGCCACCTGGGAGGGTGCATCTGGAAACACCATATATTTT. The chain recombines TRBV19 with TRBJ1-3; D is unresolved. Between the trimmed V and J ends, which lost 10 bases and 1 base, there was a span of 14 bases. The CDR3 totals 14 residues. CDR1 LNHDA and CDR2 SQIVND come from the germline V gene (reference sequence).

CDR3 coding DNA: TGTGCCAGCAGCGTGGGGGTAGCGGGCTACGAGCAGTACTTC. Translated: CASSVGVAGYEQYF. The chain couples TRBV5-4 to TRBJ2-7, with 7 positions matching TRBD2. CDR3 length: 14 residues. Germline V gene data show CDR1 as SGHNT and CDR2 as YYREEE (reference sequence). After removal of 4 bases from V and 3 bases from J, the junction contained 7 bases not matched to a gene.

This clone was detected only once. CDR3 DNA sequence: TGTGCCAGCACCTTCTCCGGGGACGGACTTTACGAGCAGTACTTC. This encodes CASTFSGDGLYEQYF. V is TRBV21-1 and J is TRBJ2-7. TRBV21-1 is termed a pseudogene. The CDR3 totals 15 residues.

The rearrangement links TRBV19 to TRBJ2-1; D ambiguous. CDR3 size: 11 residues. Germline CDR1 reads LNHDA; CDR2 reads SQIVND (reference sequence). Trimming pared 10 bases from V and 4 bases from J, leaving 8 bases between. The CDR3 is CATRRYNEQFF. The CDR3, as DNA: TGTGCCACCCGCCGGTACAATGAGCAGTTCTTC.